These 7 T cell receptor beta chains came from one sample sequenced in a study of T cell responses to AZD1222 COVID-19 vaccine (dated by TCRdb to 2020 to 2023). Libraries came from the immunoSEQ multiplex PCR assay. Here the immuneACCESS table is served through TCRdb, limited to in-frame sequences with V and J called. Missing clones are a known gap in these copies; in checked studies unresolved V genes cover under half, and the rest lacks a known reason. The sample table holds 100,000 or so clones, of which 92% were seen once. The ten biggest clones cover approximately 1.7% of the sample. Reading the label with the study, this specimen's time point is: baseline before first vaccination. The sample here was peripheral blood, taken on day 0 of AZD1222 vaccination. All receptors come from an adult in good health.

The chain combines TRBV25-1 with TRBJ1-4; no firm D call. The ends were cut back, 4 bases at V and 4 bases at J, with 4 bases in the middle. CDR1 and CDR2 (germline): MGHDK, SYGVNS. This CDR3 contains 12 residues. Written as DNA, the CDR3 is TGTGCCAGCAGTGTAGTTAATGAAAAACTGTTTTTT. Its translation: CASSVVNEKLFF.

This chain connects TRBV7-3 to TRBJ2-5; D possibly corresponds to TRBD1 (5 bases). Germline CDR1 SGHTA, CDR2 FQGTGA. The CDR3 sequence is 14 residues long. Trimming left V 6 bases short and J 1 base short, with 12 bases between. The CDR3 coding sequence is TGTGCCAGCAGTCAGGGAAACCCCCAAGAGACCCAGTACTTC. It specifies CASSQGNPQETQYF.

The J gene is TRBJ2-3, the V gene TRBV20-1, with 9 bases lining up with TRBD2. Germline CDR1 is DFQATT and CDR2 is SNEGSKA (reference sequence). The CDR3 has 16 amino acids. Trimming at V came to 3 bases and at J to 6 bases, leaving 13 bases not matched to a gene. CDR3 protein: CSASGLAGNQGDTQYF. CDR3 coding DNA: TGCAGTGCTAGTGGGCTAGCGGGAAATCAGGGGGATACGCAGTATTTT.

This clone showed up just once. The chain joins TRBV5-1 to TRBJ2-1; 8 bases fit TRBD2. The CDR3 covers 17 residues. Germline values: CDR1 SGHRS, CDR2 YFSETQ. J gave up 4 bases and V 0 bases, and 9 bases lay outside the gene matches. The DNA for the CDR3 is TGCGCCAGCAGCTTGGGAACCCTCGGACTAGCATACAATGAGCAGTTCTTC. This sequence encodes CASSLGTLGLAYNEQFF.

The genes are TRBV9 and TRBJ2-2; 13 bases agree with TRBD2. CDR3 length: 16 residues. The V gene end was trimmed by 0 bases and the J gene end by 8 bases; junction bases not matched to a gene: 4. CDR1 is SGDLS and CDR2 is YYNGEE in the germline V gene. CDR3 amino acids: CASSVAPGLAGGELFF. CDR3 sequence (DNA): TGTGCCAGCAGCGTAGCTCCGGGACTAGCGGGAGGGGAGCTGTTTTTT.

The chain uses TRBV9 and TRBJ1-3, with TRBD1 identical over 7 bases. The CDR3 extends over 15 amino acids. V trimming: 2 bases; J trimming: 0 bases; junction bases outside the gene matches: 2. Germline-derived CDR1 and CDR2 are SGDLS and YYNGEE. This CDR3 is CASSVQGVSGNTIYF. CDR3 DNA: TGTGCCAGCAGCGTGCAGGGGGTCTCTGGAAACACCATATATTTT.

V is TRBV6-4 and J is TRBJ1-2, with unresolved D. CDR1 MRHNA and CDR2 SNTAGT come from the germline V gene. Deletions cut 5 bases from V and 5 bases from J, with 9 bases between. The CDR3 length is 12 residues. Here the CDR3 DNA reads TGTGCCAGCAGTCGCGGCCTGTATGGCTACACCTTC. It encodes CASSRGLYGYTF.